These 3 T cell receptor beta chains came from one sample sequenced in a study of CD8 T cells in ankylosing spondylitis (dated by TCRdb to between 2016 and 2019). Preparation of the library involved 5' RACE. The sequencing machine was an Illumina HiSeq 2500. TCRdb cleaned the public reads at Q25 with fastp, built clones with MiXCR and kept in-frame beta chains. Every CDR3 protein is listed once, alongside the most common genes and DNA of its rows. Across this sample there are 150,000 to 200,000 distinct CDR3 sequences, with 18% seen only once. The ten largest make up around 4.5% of the sample. Sample: blood, either unsorted or a sorted T cell fraction (not recorded which). These receptors came from a male donor between 5 and 35 years old with ankylosing spondylitis or in good health (not recorded which). Donor details come from another sample of the same person, matched by shared clones.

The chain combines TRBV24-1 with TRBJ1-5; D might be TRBD1 (6 bases). The V end was cut by 3 bases, the J end by 7 bases, with 12 bases between. This CDR3 spans 14 amino acids. Germline CDR1 reads KGHDR; CDR2 reads SFDVKD. The CDR3 protein is CATSDPDSYQPQHF. The CDR3 DNA is TGTGCCACCAGTGATCCGGACAGTTACCAGCCCCAGCATTTT.

The table lists this clonotype with many counts. This chain links TRBV20-1 with TRBJ1-1; D perhaps matches TRBD1 (6 bases). This CDR3 contains 16 residues. CDR1 is DFQATT, CDR2 SNEGSKA, per germline (reference sequence). V shed 0 bases and J shed 0 bases, with 14 bases lying between them. CDR3 residues: CSARDRITGLNTEAFF. CDR3 bases: TGCAGTGCTAGAGATCGTATCACAGGGCTGAACACTGAAGCTTTCTTT.

This clonotype was detected many times. The rearrangement uses TRBV20-1 and TRBJ2-2; TRBD2 agrees at 12 bases. After removal of 1 base from V and 4 bases from J, the junction contained 7 bases not matched to a gene. The germline V gene has CDR1 DFQATT and CDR2 SNEGSKA (reference sequence). The CDR3 has 17 residues. The CDR3 DNA sequence: TGCAGTGCTAGAGTCACTGGACTAGCGGGGATCACCGGGGAGCTGTTTTTT. Translated, it gives CSARVTGLAGITGELFF.